This T cell receptor beta chain was sequenced during a study of T and B cells in COVID-19 patients. Study overall: Blood was sampled from COVID-19 patients who were either actively infected or recovered. The recovered cohort's median age was roughly 31 years, versus roughly 67 years in active infection.

Deletions cut 2 bases from V and 1 base from J, with 9 bases between. CDR3 length: 14 residues. Germline lookup yields CDR1 GTSNPN and CDR2 SVGIG (reference sequence). BIOMED2 TRB-A/B primer pools were used in multiplex TRB PCR. TCRdb used MiXCR to reprocess the multiplex PCR reads, holding one entry per CDR3 protein. Here the sample spans about 1,100 distinct CDR3 sequences, over 15% being singletons. This clonotype occurred many times. Blood genomic DNA input for TRB amplification was about 240-550 ng. The rearrangement joins TRBV30 to TRBJ2-1, with D uncertain. The sample taken for sequencing was blood. The sequence derives from a human donor with active COVID-19. In DNA, the CDR3 is TGTGCCTGGAGTTCGGAAGCTTCCTACAATGAGCAGTTCTTC. It translates to CAWSSEASYNEQFF. Filled out from reference TRBV30 and TRBJ2-1, the complete variable domain reads SQTIHQWPATLVQPVGSPLSLECTVEGTSNPNLYWYRQAAGRGLQLLFYSVGIGQISSEVPQNLSASRPQDRQFILSSKKLLLSDSGFYLCAWSSEASYNEQFFGPGTRLTVL.